Detailed here is one T cell receptor beta chain. Its antigen is not identified. The data stem from a study of T cell repertoires in cytomegalovirus infection. Study as a whole: The study used recently identified HLA-C-restricted and well-studied HLA-B-restricted CMV epitopes.

V was shortened by 5 bases and J by 4 bases, with 6 bases between the two germline ends. The CDR3 runs 12 residues. Study conclusions and caveats: Across the ex vivo response, the dominant clonotypes were HLA-C-restricted CMV-specific TCR beta clonotypes. The cumulative frequency of public TCR beta families distinguished individuals who carried CMV together with the relevant HLA.

TCRdb ran MiXCR on the reads and lists one entry per CDR3 protein. The profile shows just over 450,000 distinct CDR3 sequences, under 45% of them singletons. The chain recombines TRBV12-3 or TRBV12-4 with TRBJ1-5; D unclear. The input for sequencing was cultured PBMCs, taken from culture after CMV antigen stimulation. This TCR derives from a human donor in good health (CMV status not recorded). Some clones in this sample may be carry-over from other donors' samples. In DNA form, the CDR3 reads TGTGCCAGCAGTCCCCAAAATCAGCCCCAGCATTTT. It is translated as CASSPQNQPQHF.